Following are 8 T cell receptor beta chains from one sample sequenced in a study of blood T cell repertoires in COVID-19 (dated by TCRdb to 2020 to 2022). Libraries came from the immunoSEQ multiplex PCR assay. TCRdb re-hosts the immuneACCESS table, in-frame sequences only. Its copies lack some clones; in the studies checked, an unresolved V gene accounts for under half of them, and the cause for the rest is not known. Present in this sample are under 350,000 clones, about 89% of which were seen just once. Jointly, the top ten make up approximately 2.4% of the sample. The sample taken for sequencing was PBMCs or T cells enriched from blood (not recorded which). The origin of the receptors is a woman aged 18-35 years who had recovered from COVID-19.

This chain uses TRBV11-3 with TRBJ2-7, with 9 bases that match TRBD2. With V trimmed by 4 bases and J by 6 bases, 10 bases remained unmatched. The CDR3 sequence is 15 residues long. Germline loops: CDR1 SGHNT, CDR2 YENEEA. The CDR3 nucleotides read TGTGCCAGCAGCTCAGTCGGGGTAGCGGGGGCCGAGCAGTACTTC. Amino acids: CASSSVGVAGAEQYF.

Only one count was recorded for this clone. The V and J genes are TRBV21-1 and TRBJ2-7; TRBD2, the table's D call, lacks a check against the DNA. TRBV21-1 is noted as a pseudogene. The CDR3 is 16 residues long. CDR3 coding DNA: TGTGCCAGCAGCTCCCTCCGGAGGGAATCGGGCGACGAGCAGTACTTC. Its translation: CASSSLRRESGDEQYF.

The rearrangement uses TRBV7-2 and TRBJ2-5; 15 bases align to TRBD2. This CDR3 spans 16 amino acids. V was clipped by 3 bases and J by 2 bases; unmatched bases: 1. CDR1 is SGHTA, CDR2 FQGNSA, per germline. The CDR3 bases are TGTGCCAGCAGCTTGGGACTAGCGGGGGGACAAGAGACCCAGTACTTC. It specifies CASSLGLAGGQETQYF.

V usage is TRBV15 and J usage is TRBJ2-3; TRBD2 aligns across 8 bases. This CDR3 has 16 amino acids. Germline V gene lookup returns CDR1 LNHNV and CDR2 YYDKDF (reference sequence). V dropped 3 bases and J dropped 2; count of bases not matched to a gene: 7. Written as DNA, the CDR3 is TGTGCCACCAGCAGGACAGCGGGAGAGACCACAGATACGCAGTATTTT. This translates into CATSRTAGETTDTQYF.

This clone was detected only once. The chain uses TRBV7-6 and TRBJ2-5; weak D call: TRBD2 (7 bases). Deletions cut 1 base from V and 5 bases from J, with 14 bases between. Germline V lookup: CDR1 SGHVS, CDR2 FNYEAQ. CDR3 length: 15 amino acids. CDR3 in amino acids: CASSLEAGEGETQYF. The CDR3 nucleotides read TGTGCCAGCAGCTTAGAGGCAGGGGAGGGCGAGACCCAGTACTTC. Looking up the rest from reference TRBV7-6 and TRBJ2-5 gives the full variable domain: GAGVSQSPRYKVTKRGQDVALRCDPISGHVSLYWYRQALGQGPEFLTYFNYEAQQDKSGLPNDRFSAERPEGSISTLTIQRTEQRDSAMYRCASSLEAGEGETQYFGPGTRLLVL.

This chain uses TRBV13 with TRBJ1-6; D is ambiguous. There are 15 residues in the CDR3. V was clipped by 4 bases and J by 7 bases, with 14 bases between them. CDR1 and CDR2 from the germline V gene are PRHDT and FYEKMQ (reference sequence). CDR3 in DNA: TGTGCCAGCAGCTCCCCGGGAGATACGAATTCACCCCTCCACTTT. Residues: CASSSPGDTNSPLHF. Full variable domain (remainder filled in from reference TRBV13 and TRBJ1-6): AAGVIQSPRHLIKEKRETATLKCYPIPRHDTVYWYQQGPGQDPQFLISFYEKMQSDKGSIPDRFSAQQFSDYHSELNMSSLELGDSALYFCASSSPGDTNSPLHFGNGTRLTVT.

This chain links TRBV10-1 with TRBJ2-6, with 7 bases aligning to TRBD2. The germline CDR1 and CDR2 sequences are WNHNN and SYGVQD (reference sequence). The CDR3 is 16 amino acids. After removal of 9 bases from V and 1 base from J, the junction contained 9 bases not matched to a gene. CDR3 region: CASHGLVLSGANVLTF. CDR3 DNA: TGCGCCAGTCATGGACTAGTACTATCTGGGGCCAACGTCCTGACTTTC.

This clone was picked up one time. This chain links TRBV19 with TRBJ2-2; 8 bases are shared with TRBD2. J gave up 6 bases and V 5 bases, and 11 bases lay outside the gene matches. Germline CDR1 is LNHDA and CDR2 is SQIVND (reference sequence). This CDR3 has 16 residues. The CDR3 spells CASSLRSGRFSGELFF. The CDR3 DNA is TGTGCCAGTAGTCTCAGAAGCGGGAGATTCTCCGGGGAGCTGTTTTTT.